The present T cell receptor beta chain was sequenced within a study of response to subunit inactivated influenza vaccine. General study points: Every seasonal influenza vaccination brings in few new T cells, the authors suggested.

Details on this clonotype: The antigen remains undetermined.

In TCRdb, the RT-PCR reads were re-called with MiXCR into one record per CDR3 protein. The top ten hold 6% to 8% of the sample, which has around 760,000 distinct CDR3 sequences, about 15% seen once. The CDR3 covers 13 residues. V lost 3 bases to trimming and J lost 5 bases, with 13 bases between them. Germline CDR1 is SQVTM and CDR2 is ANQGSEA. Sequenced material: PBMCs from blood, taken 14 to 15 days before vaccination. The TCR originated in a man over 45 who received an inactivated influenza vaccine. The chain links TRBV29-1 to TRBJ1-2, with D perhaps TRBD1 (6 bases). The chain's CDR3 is CSVDPGAGYGYTF. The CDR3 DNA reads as TGCAGCGTTGATCCGGGGGCCGGGTATGGCTACACCTTC.